This record looks at one T cell receptor beta chain sequence and its context. No antigen is known for it. One base away there is no much larger clone; base qualities are not given. Library creation used the immunoSEQ multiplex PCR assay. TCRdb holds this immuneACCESS table with in-frame rearrangements only. Some clones are missing; in checked studies, unresolved V genes explain under half, and the rest has no known cause. This sample gives about 410,000 clones in total; 80% to 95% of them show up just once. The ten largest clones take up 5% to 7% of the sample. This entry belongs to a study of control samples from healthy donors and cancer patients (dated by TCRdb to 2018 to 2020). From a lookup of the germline V gene, CDR1 and CDR2 are MNHNS and SASEGT. The CDR3 spans 19 residues, from the cysteine through the phenylalanine. Only the CDR3 DNA stays, 57 bases, in frame from base 1. V sheds 2 bases and J sheds 4 bases, leaving 21 bases between their ends.

The sequence links TRBV6-1 to TRBJ1-6; no D gene can be assigned with confidence. The sequenced sample was PBMCs. The clonotype was recovered from a middle-aged man with head and neck cancer. This receptor has the CDR3 CASSESYLRSSAYNSPLHF. The DNA reads TGTGCCAGCAGTGAATCTTATCTACGTTCGTCGGCGTATAATTCACCCCTCCACTTT.